This T cell receptor (beta chain) is from a study of cytomegalovirus exposure and HLA in healthy donors. The donors were in the approximately 130-subject validation cohort; that cohort was separate from the roughly 660-subject first cohort. The germline gives CDR1 SGHRS, CDR2 YFSETQ. The germline V and J ends were trimmed by 3 bases and 0 bases, with 21 bases remaining between them. The CDR3 has 19 amino acids. Sequenced by immunoSEQ multiplex PCR; TCRdb stores in-frame clones only, minus some. The sample consists of approximately 170,000 clones, roughly 80% of them appearing once. General study results and limits: The study found most TCR sequences rare, yet found some public TCRs in many donors.

About this clone itself: Its cognate antigen is unknown.

This chain links TRBV5-1 with TRBJ2-2; a possible D gene is TRBD2 (6 bases). The clonotype was recovered from a man aged 30-40 years in good health and CMV-seropositive. The sequencing sample was made of PBMCs. The CDR3 nucleotides read TGCGCCAGCAGCTCAGGCCGGGACTCGAGCGGCTCGAACACCGGGGAGCTGTTTTTT. Translating it yields CASSSGRDSSGSNTGELFF.